The clone carrying this T cell receptor beta chain was seen repeatedly, ten times or more. Its antigen remains unknown. CDR3 length equals 14 residues. Germline values: CDR1 ENHRY, CDR2 SYGVKD. Trimming shortened V by 6 bases and J by 3 bases, and 15 bases separated the two germline ends. These data belong to a study of early T cells in non-severe SARS-CoV-2 infection. Whole-study results and caveats: Anti-spike CD8 responses were favored by VDJdb matching, which missed private and CD4 specificities.

The library protocol tagged individual cDNA molecules with unique molecular identifiers. Using its own MiXCR run on the 5' RACE reads, TCRdb lists one record per CDR3 protein. The sample consists of 75,000 or so distinct CDR3 sequences, more than 9.5% of them appearing once. The sequence derives from an adult who was a healthcare worker with PCR-confirmed SARS-CoV-2 infection or an uninfected control (not recorded which). The sequencing used whole blood, collected at baseline. The chain carries TRBV10-3 and TRBJ2-7; D is possibly TRBD2 (5 bases). CDR3: CAISSAGTDYEQYF. CDR3 sequence (DNA): TGTGCCATCAGCTCCGCGGGTACAGACTACGAGCAGTACTTC.